These 22 T cell receptor beta chains were all obtained from the same sample, sequenced in a study of cytomegalovirus exposure and HLA in healthy donors. The PCR employed 60 Vbeta primers together with 13 Jbeta primers. The assay was immunoSEQ multiplex PCR, and TCRdb's table has in-frame clones only and misses some. The sample totals approximately 130,000 clones. Sequencing was performed on PBMCs. The receptor source for this set is a woman aged 55 to 70 in good health and CMV-seronegative.

This rearrangement joins TRBV30 to TRBJ1-1; possible D gene TRBD1, 6 bases. V was cut by 3 bases and J by 3 bases, with 23 bases left in between. The CDR3 totals 17 residues. Germline V lookup: CDR1 GTSNPN, CDR2 SVGIG (reference sequence). CDR3 bases: TGTGCCTGGAGCGCCCAGGTGGCAGGGGCCGAGGACACTGAAGCTTTCTTT. This codes for CAWSAQVAGAEDTEAFF.

This chain uses TRBV6-8 with TRBJ1-4; a weak D match, TRBD1 (5 bases). This CDR3 is 15 amino acids long. The germline V gene encodes CDR1 MNHGY and CDR2 SAAAGT. V was trimmed by 8 bases and J by 5 bases, leaving 18 bases between them. The CDR3, as DNA: TGTGCCAGCTTAAAAGCACAGGAGCAGAATGAAAAACTGTTTTTT. Its translation: CASLKAQEQNEKLFF.

The chain is built from TRBV7-8 and TRBJ1-3, with unresolved D. V was clipped by 0 bases and J by 9 bases, with 6 bases between them. Germline loops: CDR1 SGHVS, CDR2 FQNEAQ. CDR3 length: 12 amino acids. CDR3 amino acids: CASSLASGTIYF. The CDR3 region has the DNA TGTGCCAGCAGCTTAGCCAGCGGCACCATATATTTT.

The chain employs TRBV9 and TRBJ1-3, with 11 bases fitting TRBD1. CDR3 length equals 18 residues. J lost 1 base, V lost 0 bases, and 6 bases had no gene match. From germline, CDR1 is SGDLS and CDR2 YYNGEE. The CDR3 coding sequence is TGTGCCAGCAGCGTAGTGGACAGGGGGCTATCATCTGGAAACACCATATATTTT. It is translated as CASSVVDRGLSSGNTIYF. The full variable domain, with the rest looked up from reference TRBV9 and TRBJ1-3, is DSGVTQTPKHLITATGQRVTLRCSPRSGDLSVYWYQQSLDQGLQFLIQYYNGEERAKGNILERFSAQQFPDLHSELNLSSLELGDSALYFCASSVVDRGLSSGNTIYFGEGSWLTVV.

The V call is TRBV2, the J call TRBJ2-1; 7 bases are shared with TRBD1. The CDR3 extends over 14 amino acids. The V segment lost 7 bases and the J segment 5 bases; nucleotides outside the gene matches: 8. CDR1 is SNHLY, CDR2 FYNNEI, per germline. The CDR3 loop is CASTRQGGHNEQFF. DNA for the CDR3: TGTGCCAGCACTCGACAGGGTGGGCACAATGAGCAGTTCTTC.

V is TRBV9 and J is TRBJ2-5; TRBD2 is a possible D gene (6 bases). This CDR3 has 16 amino acids. Germline values: CDR1 SGDLS, CDR2 YYNGEE. Trimming stripped 0 bases from V and 2 bases from J, with 14 bases between. The CDR3 is CASSVGGRDSQETQYF. CDR3 nucleotide sequence: TGTGCCAGCAGCGTAGGTGGTCGGGACTCGCAAGAGACCCAGTACTTC.

This chain joins TRBV28 and TRBJ2-2, with D possibly matching TRBD1 (6 bases). The CDR3 has 14 residues. V dropped 10 bases and J dropped 1 base, with 13 bases sitting between them. Germline CDR1 and CDR2: MDHEN and SYDVKM. The CDR3 loop reads CATGRGRNTGELFF. The CDR3 bases are TGTGCCACCGGCAGGGGCCGGAACACCGGGGAGCTGTTTTTT.

The chain recombines TRBV29-1 with TRBJ2-5, with D hard to call. This CDR3 is 14 amino acids long. V was cut by 0 bases and J by 5 bases, with 13 bases left in between. Per the germline V gene, CDR1 is SQVTM and CDR2 is ANQGSEA. This CDR3 reads CSVEDGFLRETQYF. DNA for the CDR3: TGCAGCGTTGAAGATGGGTTCCTGCGGGAGACCCAGTACTTC.

The gene calls are TRBV27 and TRBJ1-5; D is possibly TRBD1 (6 bases). This CDR3 has 15 residues. CDR1 and CDR2 (germline): MNHEY, SMNVEV (reference sequence). V was pared by 2 bases and J by 4 bases, with 12 bases between. CDR3 bases: TGTGCCAGCAGTTTACAGGGGACGGTTAATCAGCCCCAGCATTTT. Its protein product is CASSLQGTVNQPQHF.

This chain uses TRBV6-5 with TRBJ1-3, with 8 positions matching TRBD1. With V trimmed by 5 bases and J by 1 base, 1 base remained unmatched. CDR1 MNHEY and CDR2 SVGAGI come from the germline V gene. The CDR3 runs 14 residues. Here the CDR3 reads CASSQGASGNTIYF. Written as DNA, the CDR3 is TGTGCCAGCAGTCAGGGGGCTTCTGGAAACACCATATATTTT.

The chain couples TRBV6-5 to TRBJ2-7; no firm D call. The germline gives CDR1 MNHEY, CDR2 SVGAGI. Trimming took 5 bases from V and 0 from J, leaving 8 bases between them. This CDR3 region has 13 residues. Written as DNA, the CDR3 is TGTGCCAGCAGTCCTACTGGCTCCTACGAGCAGTACTTC. Protein: CASSPTGSYEQYF.

As DNA, the CDR3 is TGCGCCAGCAGCTTGGCCGGGGGCGAGCAGTACTTC. As protein: CASSLAGGEQYF. V and J are TRBV5-1 and TRBJ2-7, with D perhaps matching TRBD2 (6 bases). V was trimmed by 0 bases and J by 6 bases, leaving 7 bases between them. The germline V gene encodes CDR1 SGHRS and CDR2 YFSETQ. The CDR3 covers 12 residues.

The V call is TRBV28, the J call TRBJ1-2, with 8 nucleotides matching TRBD1. The CDR3 length is 13 residues. Germline lookup yields CDR1 MDHEN and CDR2 SYDVKM. J gave up 4 bases and V 6 bases, and 4 bases lay outside the gene matches. In DNA form, the CDR3 reads TGTGCCAGCAGATTACAGGGGGTCTATGGCTACACCTTC. Encoded protein: CASRLQGVYGYTF.

The chain employs TRBV28 and TRBJ1-3; no definite D call. This CDR3 region has 13 residues. Germline CDR1 reads MDHEN; CDR2 reads SYDVKM. V lost 3 bases and J 2 bases, leaving 5 bases between the germline ends. The CDR3 loop is CASSFPAGNTIYF. The CDR3 nucleotides read TGTGCCAGCAGTTTCCCGGCTGGAAACACCATATATTTT.

The V call is TRBV7-3, the J call TRBJ2-1; the match to TRBD1 covers 7 bases. The germline V gene has CDR1 SGHTA and CDR2 FQGTGA. V lost 5 bases and J lost 6; bases outside the gene matches: 7. This CDR3 contains 14 residues. CDR3 DNA: TGTGCCAGCAGCCCCCGACAGGGAAGCAATGAGCAGTTCTTC. This codes for CASSPRQGSNEQFF. Looking up the rest from reference TRBV7-3 and TRBJ2-1 gives the full variable domain: GAGVSQTPSNKVTEKGKYVELRCDPISGHTALYWYRQSLGQGPEFLIYFQGTGAADDSGLPNDRFFAVRPEGSVSTLKIQRTERGDSAVYLCASSPRQGSNEQFFGPGTRLTVL.

The V gene is TRBV18, the J gene TRBJ1-3; D might be TRBD1 (5 bases). Germline V CDR1 and CDR2: KGHSH, LQKENI. V dropped 4 bases and J dropped 0 bases, with 16 bases sitting between them. The CDR3 has 17 amino acids. CDR3 DNA sequence: TGTGCCAGCTCACGGGACGGGGGGAAAGACTCTGGAAACACCATATATTTT. This gives the protein CASSRDGGKDSGNTIYF.

The rearrangement joins TRBV10-1 to TRBJ1-5; 7 nucleotides align to TRBD1. The CDR3 spans 14 residues. CDR1 and CDR2 from the germline V gene are WNHNN and SYGVQD (reference sequence). The trim removed 6 bases at V and 1 base at J, leaving 3 bases unmatched. In nucleotides, the CDR3 is TGCGCCAGCAGAGGACAGGAGAGCAATCAGCCCCAGCATTTT. Residues: CASRGQESNQPQHF.

The CDR3 sequence: CASSLGLAGGDNEQFF. The CDR3 DNA reads as TGTGCCAGCAGTTTGGGACTAGCGGGAGGGGACAATGAGCAGTTCTTC. V and J are TRBV6-5 and TRBJ2-1, with 16 nucleotides matching TRBD2. V dropped 4 bases and J dropped 5; count of bases not matched to a gene: 2. Germline CDR1 MNHEY, CDR2 SVGAGI. The length of the CDR3 is 16 residues.

The V gene is TRBV5-1, the J gene TRBJ1-1; TRBD1 is a possible D gene (6 bases). The CDR3 is 14 amino acids. The ends were cut back, 4 bases at V and 6 bases at J, with 16 bases in the middle. Germline V gives CDR1 SGHRS, CDR2 YFSETQ. CDR3 bases: TGCGCCAGCAGCCCGGTGGGGGGGGGCGCTGAAGCTTTCTTT. It specifies CASSPVGGGAEAFF.

The chain has TRBV11-2 and TRBJ2-7, with 8 bases identical to TRBD1. The CDR3 totals 14 residues. Per the germline V gene, CDR1 is SGHAT and CDR2 is FQNNGV. V shed 1 base and J 4 bases; nucleotides not matched to a gene: 3. CDR3 in DNA: TGTGCCAGCAGCTTAGGGACAGGGAGTTACGAGCAGTACTTC. This sequence encodes CASSLGTGSYEQYF.

DNA of the CDR3: TGCGCCAGCACCTTAGGACAGGGGCTTAATGAAAAACTGTTTTTT. This codes for CASTLGQGLNEKLFF. V usage is TRBV5-1 and J usage is TRBJ1-4, with 9 bases fitting TRBD1. Germline CDR1 and CDR2: SGHRS and YFSETQ. The CDR3 loop spans 15 amino acids. V shed 6 bases, J shed 4 bases, and the junction held 7 bases outside the gene matches.

The genes are TRBV7-2 and TRBJ2-7; the D is unclear. This CDR3 has 15 amino acids. The germline V gene has CDR1 SGHTA and CDR2 FQGNSA. V shed 4 bases and J shed 2 bases, with 15 bases lying between them. The CDR3 loop is CASSSQARGTYEQYF. CDR3 coding DNA: TGTGCCAGCAGCTCTCAAGCGAGAGGCACCTACGAGCAGTACTTC.